The rows below give T cell receptor beta chains drawn from one sample of a study of patients and donors after allogeneic stem cell transplantation. TCRdb reanalysed the RT-PCR reads using MiXCR and keeps one entry per CDR3 protein. The table includes about 960,000 distinct CDR3 sequences, over 15% detected once. Sequencing was carried out using blood, either unsorted or a sorted T cell fraction (not recorded which). These receptors all come from a human donor who was either an allogeneic HSCT recipient or a stem cell or donor lymphocyte infusion donor (not recorded which). It is not recorded whose cells these are; they may come from a transplant donor. Each CDR3 is given with its conserved first and last residue. D genes are given only for firm matches. The size of a clone is reported for some rows only, either as once, few or many, or as a class for expanded clones.

v_gene	j_gene	d_gene	abundance	CDR3aa	CDR3nt
TRBV7-9	TRBJ1-1	TRBD1	many	CASSLGTGRPEAFF	TGTGCCAGCAGCTTAGGGACAGGGAGGCCTGAAGCTTTCTTT
TRBV12-3/TRBV12-4	TRBJ1-1	TRBD1	many	CASSSGQVFTEAFF	TGTGCCAGCAGTTCTGGACAGGTATTCACTGAAGCTTTCTTT
TRBV4-3	TRBJ1-5	-	few	CASSQDHGGLANQPQHF	TGCGCCAGCAGCCAAGATCATGGAGGGTTGGCCAATCAGCCCCAGCATTTT
TRBV29-1	TRBJ2-1	-	-	CSDDQGNSYNEQFF	TGCAGCGACGATCAGGGCAACTCCTACAATGAGCAGTTCTTC
TRBV12-3/TRBV12-4	TRBJ2-1	-	many	CASSPRDWGEQFF	TGTGCCAGCAGTCCCAGGGACTGGGGCGAGCAGTTCTTC
TRBV7-2	TRBJ2-4	-	few	CASSSDRSAAKNIQYF	TGTGCCAGCAGCTCAGACAGGAGTGCGGCCAAAAACATTCAGTACTTC
TRBV20-1	TRBJ2-1	TRBD2	few	CSAGELANPYNEQFF	TGCAGTGCTGGAGAACTAGCGAACCCCTACAATGAGCAGTTCTTC
TRBV6-1	TRBJ1-5	-	few	CASSRGGRSNQPQHF	TGTGCCAGCAGTCGCGGGGGGCGAAGCAATCAGCCCCAGCATTTT
TRBV18	TRBJ2-5	-	-	CASSPPSVLLETQYF	TGTGCCAGCTCACCACCCTCAGTCTTATTAGAGACCCAGTACTTC
TRBV6-5	TRBJ2-6	TRBD1	few	CASSYRQGPSSGANVLTF	TGTGCCAGCAGTTACCGACAGGGTCCGAGCTCTGGGGCCAACGTCCTGACTTTC
TRBV4-1	TRBJ2-3	-	few	CASSQPPDSDTQYF	TGCGCCAGCAGCCAACCCCCCGATTCCGATACGCAGTATTTT